Shown below are 23 T cell receptor beta chains from a single sample sequenced in a study of PD-L1 blockade in urothelial cancer. The sample's time point: peripheral blood 6 weeks after treatment start. This table comes from immunoSEQ multiplex PCR, and its TCRdb copy is limited to in-frame clones, with some not included. Of around 66,000 clones in the sample, approximately 91% were seen once. The starting material was PBMCs, obtained around atezolizumab (anti-PD-L1) treatment. The receptors derive from a man in his sixties with urothelial cancer.

Worth noting for this clone: An end of the junction does not agree with germline; a read error may underlie this. V and J are TRBV7-7 and TRBJ2-2; tentative D call: TRBD2 (5 bases). Per germline, CDR1 SSHAT and CDR2 FNYEAQ (reference sequence). CDR3 length: 15 residues. The CDR3 sequence: CASSFSSAAVGELFF. CDR3 DNA sequence: TGTGCTAGCAGCTTCAGTAGCGCCGCCGTGGGGGAGCTGTTTTTT. Together with reference TRBV7-7 and TRBJ2-2, the CDR3 gives the full variable domain: GAGVSQSPRYKVTKRGQDVTLRCDPISSHATLYWYQQALGQGPEFLTYFNYEAQPDKSGLPSDRFSAERPEGSISTLTIQRTEQRDSAMYRCASSFSSAAVGELFFGEGSRLTVL.

J is TRBJ2-1 and V is TRBV7-2; the D gene is possibly TRBD2 (5 bases). Trimming removed 1 base from V and 4 bases from J, with 11 bases in between. Looked up from germline, CDR1 is SGHTA and CDR2 is FQGNSA. The CDR3 totals 15 residues. The CDR3 DNA follows: TGTGCCAGCAGCTTAGTCGGGATATCTTACAATGAGCAGTTCTTC. Amino acids: CASSLVGISYNEQFF.

V gene TRBV7-9 combines with J gene TRBJ1-3, with 7 positions matching TRBD1. Germline V gene data show CDR1 as SEHNR and CDR2 as FQNEAQ (reference sequence). With 5 bases clipped from V and 1 base from J, the junction kept 11 bases outside the gene matches. The CDR3 length is 17 residues. CDR3 sequence: CASSPRQGKASGNTIYF. The CDR3 region has the DNA TGTGCCAGCAGCCCCCGACAGGGAAAAGCTTCTGGAAACACCATATATTTT.

The rearrangement joins TRBV19 to TRBJ2-6, with 7 bases aligning to TRBD2. Losses at the gene ends were 0 bases for V and 1 base for J; bases not matched to a gene: 0. The CDR3 consists of 16 residues. Per the germline V gene, CDR1 is LNHDA and CDR2 is SQIVND (reference sequence). The CDR3 reads CASSIEGGSGANVLTF. CDR3 coding DNA: TGTGCCAGTAGTATAGAGGGGGGGTCTGGGGCCAACGTCCTGACTTTC.

This chain uses TRBV4-1 with TRBJ2-6; a weak D match, TRBD1 (6 bases). Germline CDR1 is MGHRA and CDR2 is YSYEKL. This CDR3 has 20 residues. V gave up 0 bases and J gave up 0 bases, with 18 bases separating them. CDR3 nucleotides: TGCGCCAGCAGCCAAGACCTGGTCAGGGGCCTTACCTCTGGGGCCAACGTCCTGACTTTC. This gives the protein CASSQDLVRGLTSGANVLTF.

CDR3 DNA: TGTGCCAGCAGCTTAAGTTGGGGGCCGAGTGAAAAACTGTTTTTT. The encoded protein is CASSLSWGPSEKLFF. V and J are TRBV7-6 and TRBJ1-4, with D maybe TRBD1 (6 bases). CDR1 is SGHVS and CDR2 is FNYEAQ in the germline V gene. This CDR3 comprises 15 residues. Trimming took off 2 bases at V and 7 bases at J, with 14 bases between the two ends.

There are a few counts of this clone. The rearrangement joins TRBV29-1 to TRBJ2-3, with 12 bases aligning to TRBD2. The CDR3 loop spans 20 amino acids. Per the germline V gene, CDR1 is SQVTM and CDR2 is ANQGSEA. V shed 6 bases, J shed 0 bases, and the junction held 19 bases outside the gene matches. CDR3 sequence reads: CSVWGLTSGSPTPSTDTQYF. The CDR3 DNA follows: TGCAGCGTCTGGGGGTTGACTAGCGGGAGCCCTACCCCTAGCACAGATACGCAGTATTTT.

This clone showed up just once. The chain joins TRBV28 to TRBJ2-7; the match to TRBD2 covers 14 bases. V shed 6 bases and J 3 bases; nucleotides not matched to a gene: 4. CDR3 length: 15 residues. Looked up from germline, CDR1 is MDHEN and CDR2 is SYDVKM. The CDR3 protein is CASRLTSGRVYEQYF. The CDR3 DNA reads TGTGCCAGCAGGCTGACTAGCGGGAGGGTCTACGAGCAGTACTTC.

The V call is TRBV7-9, the J call TRBJ2-7; D might be TRBD2 (5 bases). The ends were cut back, 0 bases at V and 6 bases at J, with 12 bases in the middle. Germline V gene lookup returns CDR1 SEHNR and CDR2 FQNEAQ (reference sequence). CDR3 length: 14 amino acids. CDR3 DNA: TGTGCCAGCAGCTTAGCGAGGGCTAGTGTCGAGCAGTACTTC. Translation gives CASSLARASVEQYF.

The chain employs TRBV14 and TRBJ2-5; tentative D call: TRBD2 (6 bases). V lost 3 bases, J lost 4 bases, and 24 bases lay in between. CDR1 and CDR2 (germline): SGHDN, FVKESK. CDR3 length: 18 residues. CDR3 sequence (DNA): TGTGCCAGCAGCCAGGAGTCTCTAGCGATGAATATGGGAGAGACCCAGTACTTC. Amino acid sequence: CASSQESLAMNMGETQYF.

The chain is built from TRBV15 and TRBJ1-5, with D perhaps matching TRBD1 (6 bases). CDR3 length equals 15 residues. V was trimmed by 3 bases and J by 2 bases, leaving 11 bases between them. Germline lookup yields CDR1 LNHNV and CDR2 YYDKDF (reference sequence). The CDR3 protein is CATSRLDRGNQPQHF. The CDR3 DNA reads TGTGCCACCAGCAGGCTGGACAGAGGCAATCAGCCCCAGCATTTT.

The rearrangement links TRBV7-8 to TRBJ2-1, with D unclear. Germline V gene data show CDR1 as SGHVS and CDR2 as FQNEAQ. Trimming took off 1 base at V and 0 bases at J, with 7 bases between the two ends. There are 15 residues in the CDR3. The CDR3 nucleotides are TGTGCCAGCAGCTTAGACTGGAGCTCCTACAATGAGCAGTTCTTC. This gives the protein CASSLDWSSYNEQFF. The full variable domain, with the rest looked up from reference TRBV7-8 and TRBJ2-1, is GAGVSQSPRYKVAKRGQDVALRCDPISGHVSLFWYQQALGQGPEFLTYFQNEAQLDKSGLPSDRFFAERPEGSVSTLKIQRTQQEDSAVYLCASSLDWSSYNEQFFGPGTRLTVL.

The rearrangement joins TRBV7-8 to TRBJ2-7, with 7 bases matching TRBD2. The V gene end was trimmed by 1 base and the J gene end by 5 bases; junction bases not matched to a gene: 17. The germline V gene has CDR1 SGHVS and CDR2 FQNEAQ. This CDR3 is 18 amino acids long. The CDR3 sequence is CASSLVWWEGPTKNEQYF. The CDR3 DNA sequence: TGTGCCAGCAGCTTAGTGTGGTGGGAGGGACCGACGAAGAACGAGCAGTACTTC.

This chain uses TRBV9 with TRBJ2-3; 8 positions match TRBD1. V was pared by 4 bases and J by 3 bases, with 4 bases of the junction left unmatched. This CDR3 is 14 amino acids long. Germline values: CDR1 SGDLS, CDR2 YYNGEE. The CDR3 region is CASSTGGETDTQYF. The CDR3 nucleotides are TGTGCCAGCAGCACAGGGGGTGAGACAGATACGCAGTATTTT.

This clone has a single count. This chain uses TRBV27 with TRBJ2-5; a possible D gene is TRBD1 (6 bases). Trimming cost V 2 bases and J 4 bases, with 14 bases left between them. The CDR3 spans 15 residues. Per the germline V gene, CDR1 is MNHEY and CDR2 is SMNVEV (reference sequence). In nucleotides, the CDR3 is TGTGCCAGCAGTTTACGGTCGGCCAGGGGAGAGACCCAGTACTTC. Translation gives CASSLRSARGETQYF.

This chain links TRBV9 with TRBJ2-6; TRBD1 aligns across 7 bases. This CDR3 is 18 amino acids long. Trimming took 2 bases from V and 0 from J; bases not matched to a gene: 8. Germline CDR1 and CDR2: SGDLS and YYNGEE. As DNA, the CDR3 is TGTGCCAGCAGCGTGGGTGGACAGGTCCCCTCTGGGGCCAACGTCCTGACTTTC. Its protein product is CASSVGGQVPSGANVLTF.

This clone was seen once. V is TRBV7-6 and J is TRBJ2-5, with D perhaps TRBD2 (6 bases). Germline CDR1 is SGHVS and CDR2 is FNYEAQ. The length of the CDR3 is 17 residues. Trimming cost V 2 bases and J 6 bases, with 22 bases left between them. DNA of the CDR3: TGTGCCAGCAGCTTAACGGGTTCGGAAAGCGGGCGGAAGACCCAGTACTTC. It yields the protein CASSLTGSESGRKTQYF.

The chain uses TRBV11-2 and TRBJ1-5; no clear D. The CDR3 is made up of 14 amino acids. Germline V CDR1 and CDR2: SGHAT, FQNNGV. The V end was cut by 0 bases, the J end by 7 bases, with 10 bases between. Here the CDR3 DNA reads TGTGCCAGCAGCTTAGACAGGTCGGGGCAGCCCCAGCATTTT. This codes for CASSLDRSGQPQHF.

The V gene is TRBV7-9, the J gene TRBJ2-7; 7 positions match TRBD2. V shed 2 bases, J shed 6 bases, and the junction held 16 bases outside the gene matches. Germline lookup yields CDR1 SEHNR and CDR2 FQNEAQ (reference sequence). The CDR3 has 17 residues. CDR3 protein: CASSLRPLAENAGEQYF. The DNA of the CDR3 is TGTGCCAGCAGCTTACGACCCCTAGCGGAAAATGCGGGCGAGCAGTACTTC.

With respect to this clone: At one end the junction does not follow the germline gene, possibly because of a read error. V usage is TRBV7-7 and J usage is TRBJ1-6; D is perhaps TRBD1 (6 bases). Germline CDR1 is SSHAT and CDR2 is FNYEAQ (reference sequence). The CDR3 spans 13 residues. The CDR3 DNA reads TGTGCTAGCAGCCGGGACATAAATTCACCCCTCCACTTT. Encoded protein: CASSRDINSPLHF. The full variable domain, rest sourced from reference TRBV7-7 and TRBJ1-6, is GAGVSQSPRYKVTKRGQDVTLRCDPISSHATLYWYQQALGQGPEFLTYFNYEAQPDKSGLPSDRFSAERPEGSISTLTIQRTEQRDSAMYRCASSRDINSPLHFGNGTRLTVT.

This chain connects TRBV7-2 to TRBJ2-3; possible D gene TRBD2, 6 bases. From germline, CDR1 is SGHTA and CDR2 FQGNSA. V was shortened by 4 bases and J by 2 bases, with 16 bases between the two germline ends. There are 16 residues in the CDR3. Written as DNA, the CDR3 is TGTGCCAGCAGCTCCTCGCTAGCGAGAAACACAGATACGCAGTATTTT. It codes for CASSSSLARNTDTQYF. Using reference TRBV7-2 and TRBJ2-3 for the parts outside the CDR3, the full variable domain is GAGVSQSPSNKVTEKGKDVELRCDPISGHTALYWYRQSLGQGLEFLIYFQGNSAPDKSGLPSDRFSAERTGGSVSTLTIQRTQQEDSAVYLCASSSSLARNTDTQYFGPGTRLTVL.

This sequence joins TRBV14 and TRBJ2-3; D remains unclear. Trimming shortened V by 4 bases and J by 0 bases, and 14 bases separated the two germline ends. This CDR3 has 16 residues. Germline V CDR1 and CDR2: SGHDN, FVKESK. CDR3 nucleotide sequence: TGTGCCAGCAGCCCCAGAAGAGGTTCTAGCACAGATACGCAGTATTTT. Amino acids: CASSPRRGSSTDTQYF.

This clone was counted a few times. This sequence joins TRBV2 and TRBJ2-1, with D perhaps TRBD1 (6 bases). CDR3 length: 13 residues. Deletions cut 5 bases from V and 4 bases from J, with 9 bases between. The germline CDR1 and CDR2 sequences are SNHLY and FYNNEI. The CDR3 loop reads CASSSDRYNEQFF. The CDR3 nucleotides read TGTGCCAGCAGTTCGGACAGATACAATGAGCAGTTCTTC.